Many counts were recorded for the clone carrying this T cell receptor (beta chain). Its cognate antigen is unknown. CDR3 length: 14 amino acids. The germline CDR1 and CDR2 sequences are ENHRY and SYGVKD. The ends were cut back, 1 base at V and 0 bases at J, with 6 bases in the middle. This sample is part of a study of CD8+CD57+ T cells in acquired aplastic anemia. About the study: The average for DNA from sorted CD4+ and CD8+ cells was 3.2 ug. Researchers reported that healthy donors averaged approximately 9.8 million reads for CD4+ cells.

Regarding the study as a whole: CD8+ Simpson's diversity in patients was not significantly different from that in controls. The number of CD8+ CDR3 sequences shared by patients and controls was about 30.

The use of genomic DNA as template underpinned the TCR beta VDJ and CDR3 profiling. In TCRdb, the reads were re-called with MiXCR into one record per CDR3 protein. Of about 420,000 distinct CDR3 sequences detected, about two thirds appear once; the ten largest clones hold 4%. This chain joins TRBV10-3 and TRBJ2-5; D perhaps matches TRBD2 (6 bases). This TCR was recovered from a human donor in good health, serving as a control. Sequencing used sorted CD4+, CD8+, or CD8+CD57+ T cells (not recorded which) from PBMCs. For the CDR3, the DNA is TGTGCCATCAGTGAGTGGGGGGACCAAGAGACCCAGTACTTC. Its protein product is CAISEWGDQETQYF.